What follows are 12 T cell receptor beta chains derived from one specimen sequenced in a study of T cells after yellow fever vaccination. TCRdb reanalysed the 5' RACE reads using MiXCR and keeps one entry per CDR3 protein. This sample yields 150,000 or so distinct CDR3 sequences, of which over 7% are seen a single time; roughly 36% belongs to the top ten. The starting material was CD8+ T cells sorted from PBMCs, obtained 45 days after the yellow fever booster vaccination. All receptors derive from a man aged 18 to 29 who received the YFV17D yellow fever vaccine.

This clonotype was picked up a small number of times. The chain uses TRBV19 and TRBJ1-2; D not certain. The germline V and J ends were trimmed by 4 bases and 1 base, with 4 bases remaining between them. The CDR3 extends over 12 amino acids. Germline loops: CDR1 LNHDA, CDR2 SQIVND (reference sequence). Written as DNA, the CDR3 is TGTGCCAGTAGTACGAATAACTATGGCTACACCTTC. Protein sequence: CASSTNNYGYTF.

This clonotype showed up just a few times. The V gene is TRBV20-1, the J gene TRBJ2-1; D not resolved. The CDR3 has 13 residues. Trimming removed 2 bases from V and 7 bases from J, with 12 bases in between. Per germline, CDR1 DFQATT and CDR2 SNEGSKA (reference sequence). The chain's CDR3 is CSARRQTRNEQFF. The DNA of the CDR3 is TGCAGTGCTAGAAGGCAGACCCGGAATGAGCAGTTCTTC.

This clonotype appeared a few times. The V call is TRBV9, the J call TRBJ2-2; 12 bases are a match to TRBD2. The CDR3 runs to 18 residues. With V trimmed by 3 bases and J by 0 bases, 6 bases remained unmatched. From germline, CDR1 is SGDLS and CDR2 YYNGEE. CDR3 loop: CASSGRLAGASNTGELFF. Here the CDR3 DNA reads TGTGCCAGCAGCGGTCGACTAGCGGGGGCTTCGAACACCGGGGAGCTGTTTTTT. Drawing the rest from reference TRBV9 and TRBJ2-2, the complete variable domain is DSGVTQTPKHLITATGQRVTLRCSPRSGDLSVYWYQQSLDQGLQFLIQYYNGEERAKGNILERFSAQQFPDLHSELNLSSLELGDSALYFCASSGRLAGASNTGELFFGEGSRLTVL.

The rearrangement uses TRBV6-2 or TRBV6-3 and TRBJ1-2; no clear D. The germline gives CDR1 MNHEY, CDR2 SVGEGT. This CDR3 is built from 12 residues. The V and J ends lost 8 bases and 3 bases respectively, with 10 bases between them. The CDR3 sequence: CASVGADYGYTF. CDR3 nucleotides: TGTGCCAGCGTCGGTGCGGACTATGGCTACACCTTC.

This clonotype has more than one count but fewer than ten. The chain has TRBV4-3 and TRBJ2-1; possibly TRBD1 or TRBD2 for D (5 bases each). Germline-derived CDR1 and CDR2 are LGHNA and YSLEER. The CDR3 contains 14 residues. The germline V and J ends were trimmed by 4 bases and 7 bases, with 14 bases remaining between them. CDR3 coding DNA: TGCGCCAGCAGCCGGGCTACAGGACTTAATGAGCAGTTCTTC. Translating gives CASSRATGLNEQFF.

The rearrangement links TRBV6-1 to TRBJ2-1; the D gene is possibly TRBD2 (6 bases). Between the trimmed V and J ends, which lost 4 bases and 4 bases, there was a span of 14 bases. This CDR3 contains 15 residues. The germline V gene has CDR1 MNHNS and CDR2 SASEGT. CDR3 protein: CASSVVAEAYNEQFF. CDR3 nucleotide sequence: TGTGCCAGCAGTGTTGTAGCGGAGGCGTACAATGAGCAGTTCTTC.

V usage is TRBV7-9 and J usage is TRBJ1-4, with TRBD1 identical over 9 bases. V shed 2 bases, J shed 7 bases, and the junction held 11 bases outside the gene matches. From germline, CDR1 is SEHNR and CDR2 FQNEAQ (reference sequence). This CDR3 is built from 17 residues. The CDR3 loop is CASSLRGTGFFFEKLFF. The CDR3 DNA reads as TGTGCCAGCAGCTTACGGGGGACAGGGTTTTTCTTTGAAAAACTGTTTTTT.

V gene TRBV28 combines with J gene TRBJ1-2; the D is unclear. CDR1 and CDR2 (germline): MDHEN, SYDVKM. This CDR3 has 12 residues. Between the trimmed V and J ends, which lost 2 bases and 5 bases, there was a span of 6 bases. This chain's CDR3 is CASSLKPYGYTF. The CDR3 region has the DNA TGTGCCAGCAGTTTAAAACCGTATGGCTACACCTTC.

This chain connects TRBV4-3 to TRBJ2-3; the D is unclear. The CDR3 runs to 15 residues. V dropped 3 bases and J dropped 6 bases, with 16 bases sitting between them. CDR1 is LGHNA and CDR2 is YSLEER in the germline V gene. The CDR3 spells CASSHERWGTDTQYF. The DNA for the CDR3 is TGCGCCAGCAGCCATGAGAGGTGGGGTACGGATACGCAGTATTTT.

The genes are TRBV24-1 and TRBJ2-6, with D possibly called TRBD1 or TRBD2 (5 bases each). Germline-derived CDR1 and CDR2 are KGHDR and SFDVKD. Trimming cost V 5 bases and J 2 bases, with 9 bases left between them. The CDR3 extends over 15 amino acids. As DNA, the CDR3 is TGTGCCACCAGTGGGATGGGGGCTGGGGCCAACGTCCTGACTTTC. Its protein product is CATSGMGAGANVLTF.

This clonotype was picked up many times. The rearrangement joins TRBV10-3 to TRBJ2-2; 11 bases are shared with TRBD1. The V gene's germline CDR1 is ENHRY and CDR2 SYGVKD. V lost 3 bases to trimming and J lost 9 bases; unmatched junction nucleotides: 9. The CDR3 extends over 16 amino acids. As DNA, the CDR3 is TGTGCCATCAGTGAATTTAGGACAGGGGGCTTCCGGGAGCTGTTTTTT. This codes for CAISEFRTGGFRELFF.

The V and J genes are TRBV29-1 and TRBJ2-3; D perhaps matches TRBD1 (6 bases). V was clipped by 0 bases and J by 4 bases, with 17 bases between them. This CDR3 region has 16 residues. Germline CDR1 and CDR2: SQVTM and ANQGSEA. The CDR3, as DNA: TGCAGCGTTGAAGATCTGGGGGCAATTGCCCCAGATACGCAGTATTTT. Translation gives CSVEDLGAIAPDTQYF.